This TCR beta chain was sequenced during a study of technical replicates of blood from four donors. The method was immunoSEQ multiplex PCR; TCRdb's version includes in-frame clones alone and lacks a portion of them. The data show tens of thousands of clones, with around 91% seen just once and roughly 0.38% held by the top ten. Trimming shortened V by 5 bases and J by 7 bases, and 26 bases separated the two germline ends. CDR3 length equals 17 residues. The germline gives CDR1 SGHAT, CDR2 FQDESV (reference sequence). The sequenced material came from T cells isolated from PBMCs. This sequence originates from a human donor in good health. Some clones in this sample may be carry-over from other donors' samples. This rearrangement joins TRBV11-1 to TRBJ1-2; D may be TRBD1 (6 bases). The CDR3 here is CASSPRDNIPSLGGYTF. In DNA form, the CDR3 reads TGTGCCAGCAGCCCCCGGGACAACATACCCAGTCTGGGTGGCTACACCTTC.